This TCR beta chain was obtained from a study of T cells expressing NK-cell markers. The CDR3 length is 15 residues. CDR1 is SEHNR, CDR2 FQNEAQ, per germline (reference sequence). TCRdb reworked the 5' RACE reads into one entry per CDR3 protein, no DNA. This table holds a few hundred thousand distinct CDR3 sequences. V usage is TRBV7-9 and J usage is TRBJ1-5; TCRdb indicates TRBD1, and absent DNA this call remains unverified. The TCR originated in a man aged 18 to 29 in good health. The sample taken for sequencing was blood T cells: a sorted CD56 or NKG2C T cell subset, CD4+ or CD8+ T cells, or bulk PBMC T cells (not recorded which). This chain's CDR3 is CASTPPGDSNQPQHF.